The following is a T cell receptor beta chain sequence with its context. No antigen is known for it. PCR involved 60 Vbeta and 13 Jbeta primers. Libraries were prepared by immunoSEQ multiplex PCR; TCRdb keeps only in-frame clonotypes and omits some of them. The sample yields 200,000 to 250,000 clones, approximately 84% seen once. This record belongs to a study of cytomegalovirus exposure and HLA in healthy donors. Study outcomes and limitations: Confirmation was obtained in vitro that a few CMV-associated chains are specific for CMV antigens. Later analysis demonstrated an association between a missense DCLRE1C variant and TCR beta V- and J-gene trimming.

V dropped 4 bases and J dropped 0; count of bases not matched to a gene: 3. The CDR3 contains 17 residues. Germline V gene data show CDR1 as MNHNS and CDR2 as SASEGT. The clonotype was recovered from a middle-aged woman in good health and CMV-seronegative. Sequencing input: PBMCs. The genes are TRBV6-1 and TRBJ2-6, with TRBD1 identical over 10 bases. The CDR3 DNA reads as TGTGCCAGCAGTGCCAGGACAGGGGGCTCTGGGGCCAACGTCCTGACTTTC. Protein sequence: CASSARTGGSGANVLTF.